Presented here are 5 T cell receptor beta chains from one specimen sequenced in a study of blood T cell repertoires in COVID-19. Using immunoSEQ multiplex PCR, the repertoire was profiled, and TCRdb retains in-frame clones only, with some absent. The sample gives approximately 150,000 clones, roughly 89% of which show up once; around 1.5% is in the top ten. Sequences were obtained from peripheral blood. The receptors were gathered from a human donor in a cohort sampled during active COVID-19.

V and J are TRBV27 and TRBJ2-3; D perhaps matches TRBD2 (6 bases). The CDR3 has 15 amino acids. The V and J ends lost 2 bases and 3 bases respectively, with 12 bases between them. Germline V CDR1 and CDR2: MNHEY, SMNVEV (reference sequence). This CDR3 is CASSLRDRGTDTQYF. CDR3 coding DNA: TGTGCCAGCAGTTTAAGGGACCGGGGGACAGATACGCAGTATTTT.

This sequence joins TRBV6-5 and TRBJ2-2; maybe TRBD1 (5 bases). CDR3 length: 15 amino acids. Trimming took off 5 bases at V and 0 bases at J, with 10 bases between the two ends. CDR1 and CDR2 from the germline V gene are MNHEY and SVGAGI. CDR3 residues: CASSPTGPNTGELFF. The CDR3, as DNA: TGTGCCAGCAGTCCTACAGGCCCGAACACCGGGGAGCTGTTTTTT.

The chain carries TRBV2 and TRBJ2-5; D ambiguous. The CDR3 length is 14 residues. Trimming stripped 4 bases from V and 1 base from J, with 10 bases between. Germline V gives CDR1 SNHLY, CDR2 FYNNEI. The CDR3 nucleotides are TGTGCCAGCAGTGGCGGTAGACTCCAAGAGACCCAGTACTTC. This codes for CASSGGRLQETQYF.

The CDR3 DNA reads TGTGCCAGCAGCCCGGGACAAGCCTCCTATGGCTACACCTTC. The encoded protein is CASSPGQASYGYTF. The chain uses TRBV9 and TRBJ1-2, with a weak D call TRBD1 (6 bases). The V gene's germline CDR1 is SGDLS and CDR2 YYNGEE. The CDR3 loop spans 14 amino acids. Trimming took off 4 bases at V and 4 bases at J, with 14 bases between the two ends.

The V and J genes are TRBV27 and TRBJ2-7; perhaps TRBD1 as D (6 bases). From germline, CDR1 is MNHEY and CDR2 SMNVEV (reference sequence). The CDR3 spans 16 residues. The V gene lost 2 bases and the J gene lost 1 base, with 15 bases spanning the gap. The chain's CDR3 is CASSLGQWGSSYEQYF. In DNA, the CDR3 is TGTGCCAGCAGTTTAGGACAGTGGGGATCATCCTACGAGCAGTACTTC.